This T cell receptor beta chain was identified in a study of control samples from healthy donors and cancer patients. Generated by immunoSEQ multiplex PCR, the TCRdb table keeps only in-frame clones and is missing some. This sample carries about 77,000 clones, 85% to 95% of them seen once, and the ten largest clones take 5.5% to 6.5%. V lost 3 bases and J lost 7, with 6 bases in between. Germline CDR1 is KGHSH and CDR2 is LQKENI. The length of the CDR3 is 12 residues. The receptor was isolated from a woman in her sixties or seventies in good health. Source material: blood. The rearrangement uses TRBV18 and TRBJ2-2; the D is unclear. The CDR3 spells CASSPTLGELFF. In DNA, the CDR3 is TGTGCCAGCTCACCGACCCTCGGGGAGCTGTTTTTT.